Each of the 19 T cell receptor beta chains below was sequenced from the same sample in a study of shared clonotypes between healthy human individuals. Measured with immunoSEQ multiplex PCR; TCRdb has only the in-frame clones, and not every one. The sample lists about 450,000 clones, around 79% seen once, with around 14% in the top ten. The sequenced sample was PBMCs. The receptors shown here come from a woman aged 40-49 years in good health. Some clones in this sample may be carry-over from other donors' samples.

The rearrangement uses TRBV10-3 and TRBJ1-5, with a possible D match to TRBD1 (6 bases). Germline V gene sequence: CDR1 ENHRY, CDR2 SYGVKD. The V gene lost 6 bases and the J gene lost 6 bases, with 9 bases spanning the gap. This CDR3 is built from 12 residues. The CDR3 loop is CAIREGGQPQHF. DNA of the CDR3: TGTGCCATCAGAGAGGGGGGTCAGCCCCAGCATTTT.

The gene calls are TRBV5-1 and TRBJ2-3; D may be TRBD1 or TRBD2 (5 bases each). The germline V gene encodes CDR1 SGHRS and CDR2 YFSETQ. There are 13 residues in the CDR3. The V end was cut by 6 bases, the J end by 4 bases, with 12 bases between. CDR3 sequence (DNA): TGCGCCAGCACTTGGACGGGGCCAGATACGCAGTATTTT. This translates into CASTWTGPDTQYF.

The V and J genes are TRBV12-5 and TRBJ2-5, with a weak D call TRBD2 (6 bases). The germline V gene encodes CDR1 LGHNT and CDR2 FRNRAP. V was pared by 5 bases and J by 3 bases, with 10 bases between. The CDR3 loop spans 13 amino acids. The DNA for the CDR3 is TGTGCTAGTGGTCCCCCGGGGGAAGAGACCCAGTACTTC. Amino acids: CASGPPGEETQYF.

This rearrangement joins TRBV11-2 to TRBJ2-2, with D perhaps matching TRBD1 (6 bases). V was cut by 1 base and J by 4 bases, with 13 bases left in between. From germline, CDR1 is SGHAT and CDR2 FQNNGV. The CDR3 has 16 residues. The CDR3 loop is CASSLVAGELTGELFF. Here the CDR3 DNA reads TGTGCCAGCAGCTTAGTGGCAGGGGAGCTCACCGGGGAGCTGTTTTTT.

This clone showed up just a few times. This chain uses TRBV4-1 with TRBJ2-3; possibly TRBD1 or TRBD2 for D (6 bases each). V was cut by 2 bases and J by 2 bases, with 14 bases left in between. This CDR3 comprises 16 residues. Germline CDR1 MGHRA, CDR2 YSYEKL. The CDR3 loop is CASSQSGGTTTDTQYF. CDR3 nucleotide sequence: TGCGCCAGCAGCCAATCCGGCGGGACAACCACAGATACGCAGTATTTT.

This rearrangement joins TRBV11-3 to TRBJ2-1; 12 bases align to TRBD2. The CDR3 consists of 16 residues. The V gene end was trimmed by 5 bases and the J gene end by 2 bases; junction bases not matched to a gene: 4. Germline V gene sequence: CDR1 SGHNT, CDR2 YENEEA. CDR3 DNA sequence: TGTGCCAGCAGCCCTGGACTAGCGGGAACCTACAATGAGCAGTTCTTC. This codes for CASSPGLAGTYNEQFF.

This clone appeared a single time. Here the CDR3 DNA reads TGCGCCAGCAGGGGACAGGGGGCCGGGGAGCTGTTTTTT. It translates to CASRGQGAGELFF. The chain uses TRBV10-2 and TRBJ2-2; 11 nucleotides align to TRBD1. Germline CDR1 reads WSHSY; CDR2 reads SAAADI. The junction had 0 bases not matched to a gene; V was cut back by 6 bases and J by 6 bases. The CDR3 spans 13 residues.

The gene calls are TRBV4-2 and TRBJ2-5; 7 bases agree with TRBD2. The J call may be mistaken, given a closer DNA end match to TRBJ2-7. This CDR3 is 16 amino acids long. Germline assignment: CDR1 LGHNA and CDR2 YNFKEQ. The CDR3 spells CASSQGLAGRTYEQYF. For the CDR3, the DNA is TGTGCCAGCAGCCAAGGACTAGCAGGCCGCACCTACGAGCAGTACTTC.

This sequence joins TRBV7-8 and TRBJ2-7, with TRBD1 matching 9 bases. The CDR3 runs 14 residues. Germline CDR1 is SGHVS and CDR2 is FQNEAQ. J gave up 5 bases and V 8 bases, and 10 bases lay outside the gene matches. CDR3: CASPLEDRGHEQYF. Written as DNA, the CDR3 is TGTGCCAGCCCCCTTGAGGACAGGGGCCACGAGCAGTACTTC.

As concerns this clone: Other DNA sequences in this specimen translate into the identical CDR3. The V call is TRBV5-1, the J call TRBJ1-1; unclear D gene. The V gene's germline CDR1 is SGHRS and CDR2 YFSETQ. CDR3 size: 15 residues. V was pared by 0 bases and J by 0 bases, with 9 bases between. Written as DNA, the CDR3 is TGCGCCAGCAGCTTGGCCGGGCAGATGAACACTGAAGCTTTCTTT. Protein sequence: CASSLAGQMNTEAFF.

V is TRBV19 and J is TRBJ1-5, with a tentative D call TRBD1 (5 bases). The V end was cut by 6 bases, the J end by 0 bases, with 12 bases between. The length of the CDR3 is 15 residues. The germline CDR1 and CDR2 sequences are LNHDA and SQIVND (reference sequence). CDR3: CASRLQGDSNQPQHF. The CDR3 region has the DNA TGTGCCAGTAGATTGCAGGGAGATAGCAATCAGCCCCAGCATTTT.

This chain links TRBV9 with TRBJ1-4, with D maybe TRBD1 (6 bases). Germline values: CDR1 SGDLS, CDR2 YYNGEE. This CDR3 region has 16 residues. V lost 4 bases to trimming and J lost 5 bases, with 18 bases between them. CDR3 protein: CASSRTAPAWNEKLFF. The DNA of the CDR3 is TGTGCCAGCAGCAGGACAGCTCCGGCCTGGAATGAAAAACTGTTTTTT.

This clone has just one count. This sample includes further DNA sequences coding for the same CDR3. V usage is TRBV29-1 and J usage is TRBJ2-7; no clear D. Germline values: CDR1 SQVTM, CDR2 ANQGSEA. Trimming took 4 bases from V and 2 from J, leaving 6 bases between them. The CDR3 is 11 amino acids. The DNA of the CDR3 is TGCAGCGTTGTTGGCGCCTACGAGCAGTACTTC. This gives the protein CSVVGAYEQYF.

The rearrangement links TRBV7-2 to TRBJ1-4; D gene ambiguous. CDR3 length equals 12 residues. V was pared by 2 bases and J by 7 bases, with 5 bases between. Germline V gene data show CDR1 as SGHTA and CDR2 as FQGNSA. CDR3 in amino acids: CASSLTVEKLFF. CDR3 DNA sequence: TGTGCCAGCAGCTTAACGGTTGAAAAACTGTTTTTT.

Only a few counts were recorded for this clone. The CDR3 is CASSFGLPQETQYF. CDR3 bases: TGTGCCAGCAGCTTTGGGCTACCACAAGAGACCCAGTACTTC. The genes are TRBV5-6 and TRBJ2-5; D call uncertain. CDR3 size: 14 residues. The V and J ends lost 2 bases and 2 bases respectively, with 10 bases between them. Germline V gene data show CDR1 as SGHDT and CDR2 as YYEEEE.

The V and J genes are TRBV7-3 and TRBJ2-2; 8 bases are a match to TRBD1. The V and J ends lost 5 bases and 4 bases, in that order; junction bases with no gene match: 3. CDR3 size: 14 residues. Germline V gives CDR1 SGHTA, CDR2 FQGTGA. DNA for the CDR3: TGTGCCAGCAGCCAGGGGGCCGTCACCGGGGAGCTGTTTTTT. It codes for CASSQGAVTGELFF.

This clone was seen more than once but under ten times. J is TRBJ2-7 and V is TRBV19, with 8 nucleotides matching TRBD2. Germline values: CDR1 LNHDA, CDR2 SQIVND (reference sequence). V shed 4 bases and J 3 bases; nucleotides not matched to a gene: 11. CDR3 length: 16 residues. CDR3 nucleotides: TGTGCCAGTAGTACCGACGGGAGGGACGGCGGCTACGAGCAGTACTTC. Its protein is CASSTDGRDGGYEQYF.

The chain uses TRBV6-5 and TRBJ2-1; TRBD1 might be the D (5 bases). V shed 6 bases and J shed 5 bases, with 11 bases lying between them. This CDR3 has 13 residues. Germline CDR1 is MNHEY and CDR2 is SVGAGI. In DNA, the CDR3 is TGTGCCAGCAGGGGGATGGGGCACAATGAGCAGTTCTTC. Translating it yields CASRGMGHNEQFF.

This rearrangement joins TRBV7-8 to TRBJ2-6; a weak D match, TRBD2 (6 bases). V lost 4 bases and J lost 2, with 9 bases in between. This CDR3 region has 15 residues. Germline V gene sequence: CDR1 SGHVS, CDR2 FQNEAQ. The CDR3 DNA reads TGTGCCAGCAGCTCCGGCGGGGCTGGGGCCAACGTCCTGACTTTC. It translates to CASSSGGAGANVLTF.